The sequence of this TCR beta chain was determined in a study of shared clonotypes between healthy human individuals. Study-level results: It was the few donors that limited the genetic and exposure-history diversity represented.

In the study's own analysis: Filtering differed because ImmunoSEQ produced junction-only sequences that carried no quality scores. Only in-frame clones appear in the TCRdb table, and some are missing; sequencing was by immunoSEQ multiplex PCR. The DNA gave D and trimming, while V, J and clone size come from that table. The profile covers over a million clones, with about 80% appearing a single time and 0.5% to 0.65% taken by the ten largest. A remark on this clone: Its antigen remains unidentified.

Germline V lookup: CDR1 SGHRS, CDR2 YFSETQ. The CDR3 contains 16 residues. Trimming shortened V by 1 base and J by 1 base, and 13 bases separated the two germline ends. The receptor was isolated from a man in his late teens or twenties in good health. Some clones in this sample may be carry-over from other donors' samples. Input material: memory CD4+ T cells from PBMCs. Sample subset: CD45RA-negative fraction. The chain links TRBV5-1 to TRBJ2-3; D may be TRBD1 or TRBD2 (6 bases each). CDR3 protein: CASSLQAEGGTDTQYF. As DNA, the CDR3 is TGCGCCAGCAGCTTGCAGGCGGAGGGGGGCACAGATACGCAGTATTTT. Filled out from reference TRBV5-1 and TRBJ2-3, the complete variable domain reads KAGVTQTPRYLIKTRGQQVTLSCSPISGHRSVSWYQQTPGQGLQFLFEYFSETQRNKGNFPGRFSGRQFSNSRSEMNVSTLELGDSALYLCASSLQAEGGTDTQYFGPGTRLTVL.